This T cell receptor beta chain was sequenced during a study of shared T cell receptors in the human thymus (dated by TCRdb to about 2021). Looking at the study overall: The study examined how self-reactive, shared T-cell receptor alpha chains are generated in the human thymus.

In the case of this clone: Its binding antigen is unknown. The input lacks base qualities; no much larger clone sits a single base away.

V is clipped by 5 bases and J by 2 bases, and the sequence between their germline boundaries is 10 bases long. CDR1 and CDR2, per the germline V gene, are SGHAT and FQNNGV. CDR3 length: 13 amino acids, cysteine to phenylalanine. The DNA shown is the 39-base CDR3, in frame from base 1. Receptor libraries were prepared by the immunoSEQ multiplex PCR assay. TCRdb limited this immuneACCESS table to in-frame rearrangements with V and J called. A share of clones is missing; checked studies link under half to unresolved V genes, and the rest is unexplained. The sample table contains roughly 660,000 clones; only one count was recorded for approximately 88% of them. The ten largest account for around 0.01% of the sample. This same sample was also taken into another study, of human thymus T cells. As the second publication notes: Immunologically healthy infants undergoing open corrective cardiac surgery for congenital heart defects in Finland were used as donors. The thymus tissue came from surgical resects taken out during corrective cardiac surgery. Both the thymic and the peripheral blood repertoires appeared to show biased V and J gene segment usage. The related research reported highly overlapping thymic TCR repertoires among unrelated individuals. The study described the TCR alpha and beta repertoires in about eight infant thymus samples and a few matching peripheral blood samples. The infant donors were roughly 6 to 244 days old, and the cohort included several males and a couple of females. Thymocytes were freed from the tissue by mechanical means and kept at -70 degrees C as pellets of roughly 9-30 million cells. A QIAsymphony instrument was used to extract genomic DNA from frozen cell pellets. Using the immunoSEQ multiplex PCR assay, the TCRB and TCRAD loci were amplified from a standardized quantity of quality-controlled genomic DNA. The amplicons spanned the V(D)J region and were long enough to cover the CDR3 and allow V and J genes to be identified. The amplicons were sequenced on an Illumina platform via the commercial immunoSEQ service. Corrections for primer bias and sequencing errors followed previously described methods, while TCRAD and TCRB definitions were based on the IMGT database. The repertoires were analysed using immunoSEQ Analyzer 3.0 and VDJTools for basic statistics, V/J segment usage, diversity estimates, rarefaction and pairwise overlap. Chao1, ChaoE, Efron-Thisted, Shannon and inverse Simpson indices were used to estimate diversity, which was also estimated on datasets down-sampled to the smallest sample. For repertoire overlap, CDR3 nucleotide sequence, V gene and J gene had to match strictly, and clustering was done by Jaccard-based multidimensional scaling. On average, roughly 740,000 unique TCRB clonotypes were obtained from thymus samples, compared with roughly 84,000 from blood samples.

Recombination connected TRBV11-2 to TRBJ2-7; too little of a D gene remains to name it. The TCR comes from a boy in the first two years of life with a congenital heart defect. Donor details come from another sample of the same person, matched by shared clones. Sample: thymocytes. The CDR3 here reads CASSATPTYEQYF. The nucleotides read TGTGCCAGCAGCGCGACACCCACCTACGAGCAGTACTTC.